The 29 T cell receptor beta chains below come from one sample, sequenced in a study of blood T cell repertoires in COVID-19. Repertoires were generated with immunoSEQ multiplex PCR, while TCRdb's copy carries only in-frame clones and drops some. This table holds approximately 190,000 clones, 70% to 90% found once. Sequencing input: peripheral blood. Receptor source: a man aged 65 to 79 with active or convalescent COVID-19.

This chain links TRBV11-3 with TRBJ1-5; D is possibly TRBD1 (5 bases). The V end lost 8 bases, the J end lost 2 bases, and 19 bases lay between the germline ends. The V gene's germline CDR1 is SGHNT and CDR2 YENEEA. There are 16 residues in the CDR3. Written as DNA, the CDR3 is TGTGCCAGCTCTCCTGGGGCAAAAGGAGGCAATCAGCCCCAGCATTTT. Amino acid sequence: CASSPGAKGGNQPQHF.

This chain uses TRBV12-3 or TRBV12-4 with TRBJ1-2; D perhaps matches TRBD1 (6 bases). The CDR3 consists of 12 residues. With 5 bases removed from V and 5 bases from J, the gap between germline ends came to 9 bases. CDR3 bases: TGTGCCAGCAGTCCCACAGGGTATGGCTACACCTTC. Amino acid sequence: CASSPTGYGYTF.

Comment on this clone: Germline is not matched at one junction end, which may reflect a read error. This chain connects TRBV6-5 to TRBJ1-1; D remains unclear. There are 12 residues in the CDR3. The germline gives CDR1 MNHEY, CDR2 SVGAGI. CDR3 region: CASSPTGRAGVF. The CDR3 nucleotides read TGTGCCAGCAGTCCGACGGGGAGGGCTGGGGTCTTT.

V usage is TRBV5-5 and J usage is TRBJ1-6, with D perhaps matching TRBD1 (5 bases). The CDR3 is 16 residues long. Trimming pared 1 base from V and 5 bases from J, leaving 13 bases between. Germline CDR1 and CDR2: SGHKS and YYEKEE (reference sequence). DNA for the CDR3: TGTGCCAGCAGCTTGCCTGCTGGGGCCCATAATTCACCCCTCCACTTT. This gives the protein CASSLPAGAHNSPLHF.

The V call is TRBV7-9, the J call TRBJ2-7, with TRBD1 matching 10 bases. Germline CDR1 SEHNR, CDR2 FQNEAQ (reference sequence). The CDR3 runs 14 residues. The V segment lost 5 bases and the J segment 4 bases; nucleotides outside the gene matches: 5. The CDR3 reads CASSPGTGVYEQYF. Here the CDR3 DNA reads TGTGCCAGCAGCCCCGGGACAGGGGTTTACGAGCAGTACTTC.

The CDR3 here is CASSRGRSGETQYF. In DNA form, the CDR3 reads TGCGCCAGCAGCAGGGGACGGAGCGGGGAGACCCAGTACTTC. The rearrangement links TRBV5-1 to TRBJ2-5; a possible D gene is TRBD2 (6 bases). CDR1 and CDR2 from the germline V gene are SGHRS and YFSETQ. The ends were cut back, 4 bases at V and 5 bases at J, with 15 bases in the middle. The CDR3 runs to 14 residues.

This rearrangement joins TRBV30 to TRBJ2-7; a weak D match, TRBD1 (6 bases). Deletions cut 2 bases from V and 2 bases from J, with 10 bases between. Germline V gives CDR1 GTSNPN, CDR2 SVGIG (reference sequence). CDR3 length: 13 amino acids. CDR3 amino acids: CAWSPTGPYEQYF. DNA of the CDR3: TGTGCCTGGAGTCCCACAGGGCCCTACGAGCAGTACTTC.

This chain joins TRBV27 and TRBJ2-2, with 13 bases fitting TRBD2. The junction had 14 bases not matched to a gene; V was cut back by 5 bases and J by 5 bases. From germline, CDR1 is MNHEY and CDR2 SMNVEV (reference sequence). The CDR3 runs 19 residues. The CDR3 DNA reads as TGTGCCAGCAGTCGAACCGGACTAGCGGGAGTCCGTGGGACCGGGGAGCTGTTTTTT. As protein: CASSRTGLAGVRGTGELFF.

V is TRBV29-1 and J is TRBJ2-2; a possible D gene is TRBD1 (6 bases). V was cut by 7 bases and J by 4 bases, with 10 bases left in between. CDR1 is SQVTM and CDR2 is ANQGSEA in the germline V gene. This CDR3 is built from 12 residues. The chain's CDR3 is CSGGPSTGELFF. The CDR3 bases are TGCAGCGGGGGGCCTAGCACCGGGGAGCTGTTTTTT.

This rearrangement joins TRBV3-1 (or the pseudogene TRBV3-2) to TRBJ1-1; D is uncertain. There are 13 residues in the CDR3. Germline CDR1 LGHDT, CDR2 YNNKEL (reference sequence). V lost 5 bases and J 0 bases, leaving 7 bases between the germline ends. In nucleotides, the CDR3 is TGTGCCAGCAGCGAGGTGATGAACACTGAAGCTTTCTTT. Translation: CASSEVMNTEAFF.

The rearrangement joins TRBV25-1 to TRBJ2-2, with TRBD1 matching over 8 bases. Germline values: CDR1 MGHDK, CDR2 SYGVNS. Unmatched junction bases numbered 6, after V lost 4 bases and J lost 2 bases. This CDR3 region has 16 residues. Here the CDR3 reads CASSALTGANTGELFF. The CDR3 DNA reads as TGTGCCAGCAGTGCACTGACAGGGGCAAACACCGGGGAGCTGTTTTTT.

The CDR3 nucleotides read TGTGCCAGCAGCCAAGAAGGCGGAGCGGGAGGGGGAAGCTACAATGAGCAGTTCTTC. Its translation is CASSQEGGAGGGSYNEQFF. The chain carries TRBV3-1 (or the pseudogene TRBV3-2) and TRBJ2-1; 10 bases agree with TRBD2. This CDR3 has 19 residues. Losses at the gene ends were 0 bases for V and 3 bases for J; bases not matched to a gene: 11. The germline V gene encodes CDR1 LGHDT and CDR2 YNNKEL (reference sequence).

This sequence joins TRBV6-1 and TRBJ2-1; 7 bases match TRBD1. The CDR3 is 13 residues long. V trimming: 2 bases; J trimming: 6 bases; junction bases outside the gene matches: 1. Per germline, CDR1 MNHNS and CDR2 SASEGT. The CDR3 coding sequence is TGTGCCAGCAGTGAACGGGACAGCAATGAGCAGTTCTTC. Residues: CASSERDSNEQFF.

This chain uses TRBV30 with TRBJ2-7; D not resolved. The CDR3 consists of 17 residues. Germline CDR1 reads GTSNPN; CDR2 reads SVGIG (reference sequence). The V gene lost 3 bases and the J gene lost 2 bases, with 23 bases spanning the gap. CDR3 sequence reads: CAWSPPSVLTTTYEQYF. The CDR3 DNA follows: TGTGCCTGGAGCCCCCCCTCCGTACTCACTACTACCTACGAGCAGTACTTC.

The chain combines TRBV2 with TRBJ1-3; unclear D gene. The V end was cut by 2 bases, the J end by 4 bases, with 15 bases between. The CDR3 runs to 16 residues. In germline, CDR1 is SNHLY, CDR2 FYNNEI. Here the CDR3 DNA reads TGTGCCAGCAGTGAACAGAGAAGCTCTAGAGGAAACACCATATATTTT. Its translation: CASSEQRSSRGNTIYF.

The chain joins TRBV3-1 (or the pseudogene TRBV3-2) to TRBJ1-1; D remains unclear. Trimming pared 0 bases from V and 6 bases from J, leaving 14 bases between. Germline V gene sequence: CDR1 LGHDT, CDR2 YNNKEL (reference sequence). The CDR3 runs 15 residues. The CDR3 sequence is CASSQDSLERSEAFF. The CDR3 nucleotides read TGTGCCAGCAGCCAAGATTCGTTGGAGAGGTCTGAAGCTTTCTTT.

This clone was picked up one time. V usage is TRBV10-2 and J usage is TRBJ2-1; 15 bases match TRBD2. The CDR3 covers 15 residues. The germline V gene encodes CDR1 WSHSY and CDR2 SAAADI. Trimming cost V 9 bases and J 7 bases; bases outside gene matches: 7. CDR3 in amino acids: CASRTSGGAWNEQFF. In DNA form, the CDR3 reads TGCGCCAGTCGGACTAGCGGGGGGGCCTGGAATGAGCAGTTCTTC.

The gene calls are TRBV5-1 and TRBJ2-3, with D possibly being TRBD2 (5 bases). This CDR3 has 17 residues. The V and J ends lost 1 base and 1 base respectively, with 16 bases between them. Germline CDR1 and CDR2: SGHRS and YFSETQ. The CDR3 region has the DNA TGCGCCAGCAGCTTGACTCCCACACTAGGTCGCACAGATACGCAGTATTTT. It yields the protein CASSLTPTLGRTDTQYF.

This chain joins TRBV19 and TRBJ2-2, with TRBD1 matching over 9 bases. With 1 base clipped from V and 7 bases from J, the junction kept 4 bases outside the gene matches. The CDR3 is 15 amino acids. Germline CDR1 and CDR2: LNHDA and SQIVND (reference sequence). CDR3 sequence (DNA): TGTGCCAGTAGTATAGGTACAGGGGGCTTCGGGGAGCTGTTTTTT. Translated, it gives CASSIGTGGFGELFF.

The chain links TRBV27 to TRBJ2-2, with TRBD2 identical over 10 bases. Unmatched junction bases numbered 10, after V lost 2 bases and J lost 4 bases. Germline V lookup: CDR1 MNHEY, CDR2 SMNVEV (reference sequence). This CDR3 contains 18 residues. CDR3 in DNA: TGTGCCAGCAGTTTACAACTAGCGGGGCCCCGAGGCACCGGGGAGCTGTTTTTT. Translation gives CASSLQLAGPRGTGELFF.

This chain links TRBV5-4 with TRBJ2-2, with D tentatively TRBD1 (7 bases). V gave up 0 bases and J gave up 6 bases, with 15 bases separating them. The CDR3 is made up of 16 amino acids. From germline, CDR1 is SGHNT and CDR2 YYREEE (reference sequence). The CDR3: CASSLATGRYAGELFF. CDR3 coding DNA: TGTGCCAGCAGCTTGGCGACAGGGAGGTACGCCGGGGAGCTGTTTTTT.

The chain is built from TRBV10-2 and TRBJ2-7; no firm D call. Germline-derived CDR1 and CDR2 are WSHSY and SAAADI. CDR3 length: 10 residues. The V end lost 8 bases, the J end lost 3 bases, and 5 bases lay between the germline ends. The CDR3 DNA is TGCGCCAGCCAGATCTACGAGCAGTACTTC. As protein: CASQIYEQYF.

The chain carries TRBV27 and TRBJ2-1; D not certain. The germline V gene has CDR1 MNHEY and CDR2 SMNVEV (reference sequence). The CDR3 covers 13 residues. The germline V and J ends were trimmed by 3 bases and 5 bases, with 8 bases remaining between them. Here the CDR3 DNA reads TGTGCCAGCAGTTTGGTCCCAGACAATGAGCAGTTCTTC. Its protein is CASSLVPDNEQFF.

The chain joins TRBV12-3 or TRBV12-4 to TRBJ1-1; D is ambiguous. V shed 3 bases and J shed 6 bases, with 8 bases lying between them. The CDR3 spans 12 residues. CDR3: CASSFRRAEAFF. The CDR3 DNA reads TGTGCCAGCAGTTTTCGGCGGGCTGAAGCTTTCTTT.

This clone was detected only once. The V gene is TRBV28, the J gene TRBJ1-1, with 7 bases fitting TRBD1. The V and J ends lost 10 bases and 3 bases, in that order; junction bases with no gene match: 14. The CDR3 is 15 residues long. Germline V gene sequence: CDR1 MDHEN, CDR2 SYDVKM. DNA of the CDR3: TGTGCCATCCACCTCTCCACAGGGGAATACACTGAAGCTTTCTTT. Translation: CAIHLSTGEYTEAFF. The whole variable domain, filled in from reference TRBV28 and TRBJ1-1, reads DVKVTQSSRYLVKRTGEKVFLECVQDMDHENMFWYRQDPGLGLRLIYFSYDVKMKEKGDIPEGYSVSREKKERFSLILESASTNQTSMYLCAIHLSTGEYTEAFFGQGTRLTVV.

CDR3 loop: CASSGLAQTDTQYF. CDR3 nucleotides: TGTGCCAGCAGCGGACTAGCGCAAACAGATACGCAGTATTTT. This chain joins TRBV6-2 or TRBV6-3 and TRBJ2-3; 9 nucleotides match TRBD2. The CDR3 contains 14 residues. V shed 6 bases and J 3 bases; nucleotides not matched to a gene: 4. Germline CDR1 reads MNHEY; CDR2 reads SVGEGT.

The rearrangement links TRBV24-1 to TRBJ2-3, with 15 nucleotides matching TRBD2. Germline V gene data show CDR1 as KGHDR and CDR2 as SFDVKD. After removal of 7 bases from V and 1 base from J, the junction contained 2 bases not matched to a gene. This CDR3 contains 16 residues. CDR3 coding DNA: TGTGCCACCAGCCGGACTAGCGGGAGGGGCACAGATACGCAGTATTTT. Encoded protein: CATSRTSGRGTDTQYF.

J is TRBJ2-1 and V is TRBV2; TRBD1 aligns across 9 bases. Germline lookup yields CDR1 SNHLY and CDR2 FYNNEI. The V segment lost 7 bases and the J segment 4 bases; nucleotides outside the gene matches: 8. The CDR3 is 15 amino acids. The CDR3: CASKPGTGRYNEQFF. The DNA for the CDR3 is TGTGCCAGCAAACCCGGGACAGGGAGATACAATGAGCAGTTCTTC.

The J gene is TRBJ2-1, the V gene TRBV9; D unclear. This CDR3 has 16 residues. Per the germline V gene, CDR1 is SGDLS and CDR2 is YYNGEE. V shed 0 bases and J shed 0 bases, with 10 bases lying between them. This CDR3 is CASSVGSLSSYNEQFF. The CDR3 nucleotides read TGTGCCAGCAGCGTAGGTAGTTTAAGCTCCTACAATGAGCAGTTCTTC.